The entry below describes one TCR beta chain. No cognate antigen has been identified for it. The cohort was made up of 500 to 800 healthy bone marrow donors. At the time of sampling, every cohort member was nominally healthy, though immune exposures that went unrecorded were likely present. The donor was CMV seronegative and was included in the group of a few hundred seronegative cohort members. Every donor gave a peripheral blood sample, and the peripheral blood mononuclear cells from that sample were used for TCR beta sequencing. The Qiagen DNeasy Blood Extraction Kit was used to extract genomic DNA from the blood cell samples. This entry belongs to a study of cytomegalovirus exposure and HLA in healthy donors (dated by TCRdb to about 2017). In terms of the full investigation: According to an earlier analysis of 587 of the donors, 200 million or so T cells yielded 120 million or so unique TCR beta sequences and 250 to 350 Gb of sequence data. In addition to the first cohort of 666 subjects, a separate validation cohort of 100 to 150 different subjects was used. About 300 gigabases of sequencing data and tens of millions of unique TCR sequences were included in an early release covering about 700 HLA-typed donors. Across approximately 400 genotyped donors of the cohort, an average of roughly 250,000 unique TCR beta nucleotide sequences per donor were sequenced, and approximately 17% of those sequences were non-productive. Genome-wide SNP genotypes for about 65% of the 666 donors were used in a later genetic analysis, which treated that subset as a discovery cohort. An earlier analysis of approximately 580 of the donors used high-throughput TCR beta sequencing to judge whether each TCR beta V gene segment behaved as functional or pseudogenic. Alongside the repertoire data, information on donor age, sex, ethnicity and CMV serostatus was compiled. The later analysis used no new phenotypic data to find candidate immune exposures, relying instead on TCR beta sequences and their occurrence across donors. The T cell repertoires of 550 to 850 subjects were profiled by immunosequencing and related to cytomegalovirus serostatus. Class I and class II HLA loci were covered by the typing at four-digit resolution. The number of donors typed differed by locus, with about 629-640 for A, B, C, DRB1 and DQB1, around 500 for DQA1, over 600 for DPA1, and some 470 for DPB1. Of the 398 genotyped donors, less than 90% were placed in the genetic ancestry cluster associated with self-reported Caucasian donors. The study aimed to test whether cataloging public T cell receptors could reveal signatures of past pathogen exposure. To study patterns of TCR occurrence, a later analysis re-analyzed previously published TCR beta repertoires from around 670 donors and added high-resolution HLA genotyping. Because of strong linkage in the cohort, four or five DR-DQ haplotypes were treated as single units for association and clustering. To predict cytomegalovirus infection status, the study brought together high-throughput TCR immunosequencing, statistical association of individual TCRs with disease status, and machine learning. All discovery cohort repertoires had been generated on a single sequencing platform.

The germline V gene (reference sequence) specifies LNHDA as CDR1 and SQIVND as CDR2. From its cysteine to its phenylalanine, the CDR3 spans 17 amino acids. Kept here is only the CDR3 DNA, which spans 51 bases and is read in frame from base 1. The germline V and J ends show losses of 2 bases and 6 bases respectively, and no gene match explains 13 bases of the junction. The library was produced with the immunoSEQ multiplex PCR assay. For the multiplex PCR, a mixture combining 60 forward primers for TCR Vbeta segments and 13 reverse primers for TCR Jbeta segments was used. The CDR3 region of rearranged TCR beta genes was amplified from genomic DNA by a multiplex PCR assay. The amplified TCR beta libraries were sequenced on the Illumina HiSeq System as 87-base-pair reads. In the paper's pipeline: A later analysis tallied 75 million to 95 million unique TCR beta chains across the 700 or so repertoires, and approximately 9.9 million of those chains were shared by two or more donors. Raw reads were error-corrected and collapsed into unique sequences with a nearest-neighbor algorithm that merged closely related sequences to remove PCR and sequencing errors. To assign V, D and J gene segments, CDR3 sequences were aligned to IMGT reference sequences. Each retained sequence needed at least a six-nucleotide match to both a V gene segment and a J gene segment. A rearrangement counted as productive if the CDR3 had no stop codons and remained in frame with V and J, and every other rearrangement counted as non-productive. Following IMGT convention, CDR3 was defined as the stretch from the second conserved V-encoded cysteine up to the conserved J-encoded phenylalanine. The earlier analysis of roughly 590 of the donors excluded sequences that lacked an unambiguous match to a single V gene segment. In an earlier analysis of approximately 590 of the donors, a V segment was called functional when productive rearrangements were above 56.7%, and segregating when the standard deviation between donors exceeded 5%. A statistical classification framework was built to diagnose cytomegalovirus status from the catalog of TCR beta chain sequences. In a later analysis, V and J genes were assigned by comparing TCR nucleotide sequences against IMGT/GENE-DB human TR gene sequences. The TCRdist pipeline was used in a later analysis to assign CDR3 sequences and most-parsimonious VDJ recombination scenarios. A later analysis defined each TCR beta chain by its CDR3 amino acid sequence plus V-gene family, and excluded reads lacking a unique V-gene family. To address suspected cross-contamination and a sequencing artifact, a later analysis removed under 600 highly shared, low-generation-probability nucleotide sequences. A later analysis calculated a clonal expansion index for each public chain from normalized within-repertoire ranks of inferred template counts. In a later analysis, generation probabilities were computed with a VDJ recombination model fitted to out-of-frame rearrangements, and the resulting probabilities were checked against IGoR. In a later analysis, TCR-TCR, TCR-HLA and TCR-CMV co-occurrence was scored with hypergeometric tests, and a repertoire-size bias correction was applied to TCR pairs. False discovery rates were estimated in a later analysis by permuting HLA or CMV assignments 20 times. In a later analysis, co-occurring TCRs were grouped with DBSCAN, and TCRdist sequence similarity was added when clustering was performed within HLA-allele-positive subsets. Repertoires with fewer than 30,000 or more than 120,000 public chains, plus five repertoires with anomalous nucleotide sharing, were excluded from co-occurrence clustering. TCRdb obtained this table from immuneACCESS and retained in-frame rearrangements with V and J assigned. These tables miss some clones; where compared with another copy, unresolved V genes account for less than half of the shortfall, and the remainder is unexplained. That table supplies the V and J calls and clone size; D and trimming were determined from the DNA. The sample's own table lists about 60,000 clones. Together, the top ten hold 15% of the sample.

Summary of the overall study and its limitations: The authors suggested that the approach could potentially be extended to other disease states and immunological phenotypes. In vitro tests confirmed that a few of the cytomegalovirus-associated TCR beta chains recognize cytomegalovirus antigens. According to a later analysis, most CMV-associated TCR beta chains appeared to be HLA-restricted, and the HLA associations seemed to be driven largely by CMV exposure. At a false discovery rate of 0.05, a later analysis linked around 17,000 TCR beta sequences to specific HLA alleles. A later genetic analysis reported fewer N-insertions in productive TCRs among donors in an Asian-associated ancestry cluster than the roughly 670-donor mean. The cohort was sequenced for TCR beta chains only, and without alpha or paired-chain data the features that could be detected were limited. Over 15 rarely observed V segments, including chromosome 9 orphons, were excluded from the earlier analysis of approximately 500 of the donors because counts were too low. CMV serostatus was the only immune exposure information available for the cohort. In a later genetic analysis, a missense DCLRE1C variant was associated with V-gene and J-gene trimming of TCR beta chains, and the association was replicated in an independent cohort. The 87-base-pair reads could not distinguish some IMGT-functional V segments, including TRBV6-2 and TRBV6-3, so those segments were excluded. An earlier analysis of some 560 of the donors showed that most TCR beta V segments appeared in productive rearrangements either about 87% or about 30% of the time, which broadly matched IMGT annotations. Roughly uniform sequencing depth across donors was assumed in presence/absence analyses, although this assumption may not hold. Linkage disequilibrium might explain the correlated functional status among segregating V segments, but an unknown experimental factor could not be ruled out. Assigning TCR associations to individual alleles was difficult when HLA alleles, especially DR and DQ, strongly co-occurred. Several of the top co-occurrence clusters appeared to be linked to parvovirus B19, influenza, CMV and Epstein-Barr virus, according to a later analysis. In a later analysis, the rate of TCR association differed among HLA loci, with DRB1 alleles having the most associated TCRs and HLA-C alleles having the fewest. In a later analysis, HLA-associated TCR beta chains were found to be more clonally expanded and to have lower generation probabilities than equally common non-associated chains. The study gave a list of 150 to 200 TCR beta chains associated with cytomegalovirus. Because HLA typing was unavailable for some donors at each locus, only the typed subset was used in association tests. Most TCR sequences were observed very rarely across donors, whereas some public TCRs were present in many individuals. The classifier was reported to diagnose cytomegalovirus status with high specificity and sensitivity in both the original and validation cohorts. A further reported finding was that TCR beta sequences accurately predicted the HLA-A and HLA-B alleles for most subjects in the first cohort. A group of highly shared sequence variants was considered likely to be a technical artifact of the sequencing pipeline.

Material for sequencing was PBMCs. This clonotype was sampled from a boy younger than 18 in good health and CMV-seronegative. Recombination joined TRBV19 with TRBJ1-5; the central 7 bases match TRBD1. For the CDR3, the sequence is CASSINPGDRVSQPQHF. The bases are TGTGCCAGTAGTATAAACCCCGGTGACAGGGTTAGTCAGCCCCAGCATTTT.